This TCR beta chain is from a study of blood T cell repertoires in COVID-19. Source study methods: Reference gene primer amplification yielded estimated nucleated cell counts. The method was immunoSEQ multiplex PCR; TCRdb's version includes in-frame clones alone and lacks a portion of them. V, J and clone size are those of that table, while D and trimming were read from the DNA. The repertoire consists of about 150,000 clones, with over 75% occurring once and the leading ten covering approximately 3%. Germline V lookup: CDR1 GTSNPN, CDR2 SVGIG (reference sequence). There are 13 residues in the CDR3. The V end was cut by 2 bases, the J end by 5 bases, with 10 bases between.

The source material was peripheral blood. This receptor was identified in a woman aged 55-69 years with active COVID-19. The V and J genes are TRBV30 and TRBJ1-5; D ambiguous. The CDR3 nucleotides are TGTGCCTGGAGTACCTCGGGGTATCAGCCCCAGCATTTT. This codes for CAWSTSGYQPQHF.